Listed below are T cell receptor beta chains from one sample, sequenced in a study of blood T cell repertoires in COVID-19. Data came from immunoSEQ multiplex PCR; TCRdb stores just in-frame clones and leaves some out. The table has about 68,000 clones, about 82% seen once. The source material was peripheral blood. Receptors originate from a man between 50 and 59 years old with acute or convalescent COVID-19. Each CDR3 is given with its conserved first and last residue. A D gene is named only where the DNA matches it firmly. Size values are once, few and many counts, or a class for expanded clones, and some rows have none.

j_gene | d_gene | v_gene | abundance | CDR3aa | CDR3nt
TRBJ2-1 | TRBD1 | TRBV12-5 | - | CASRDRGNEQFF | TGTGCTAGCCGGGACAGGGGCAATGAGCAGTTCTTC
TRBJ2-1 | - | TRBV5-6 | - | CASSSVSYNEQFF | TGTGCCAGCAGCTCGGTCTCCTACAATGAGCAGTTCTTC
TRBJ2-1 | - | TRBV6-1 | once | CASSEVGLSYNEQFF | TGTGCCAGCAGTGAAGTAGGACTTTCGTACAATGAGCAGTTCTTC
TRBJ2-2 | - | TRBV3-1/TRBV3-2 | - | CASSQAVTGELFF | TGTGCCAGCAGCCAAGCGGTCACCGGGGAGCTGTTTTTT
TRBJ2-1 | TRBD1 | TRBV6-2/TRBV6-3 | - | CASSSEGAGEQFF | TGTGCCAGCAGTTCAGAGGGGGCGGGCGAGCAGTTCTTC
TRBJ1-2 | TRBD1 | TRBV28 | once | CASSSSGTDYGYTF | TGTGCCAGCAGTTCGTCCGGGACAGACTATGGCTACACCTTC
TRBJ1-6 | TRBD1 | TRBV27 | once | CASSLSRARGQSSPLHF | TGTGCCAGCAGTTTATCGCGAGCCAGGGGGCAAAGTTCACCCCTCCACTTT
TRBJ1-1 | - | TRBV3-1/TRBV3-2 | - | CASSPFTENTEAFF | TGTGCCAGCAGCCCCTTTACAGAAAACACTGAAGCTTTCTTT
TRBJ2-5 | TRBD1 | TRBV13 | - | CASSHTGTGPRETQYF | TGTGCCAGCAGCCACACGGGGACAGGGCCACGAGAGACCCAGTACTTC
TRBJ2-1 | TRBD1 | TRBV19 | few | CASNDRDGEQFF | TGTGCCAGTAATGACAGGGACGGTGAGCAGTTCTTC
TRBJ2-7 | TRBD2 | TRBV6-5 | - | CASRRTSGEGEQYF | TGTGCCAGCAGGCGGACTAGCGGGGAGGGCGAGCAGTACTTC
TRBJ1-6 | - | TRBV5-1 | - | CASSLSDGGYSPLHF | TGCGCCAGCAGCTTGTCCGACGGGGGGTATTCACCCCTCCACTTT
TRBJ2-4 | - | TRBV5-1 | - | CASSPEEGINIQYF | TGCGCCAGCAGCCCCGAGGAGGGGATAAACATTCAGTACTTC
TRBJ2-2 | TRBD2 | TRBV7-3 | - | CASHTSGGAGTGELFF | TGTGCCAGCCACACTAGCGGGGGGGCTGGCACCGGGGAGCTGTTTTTT
TRBJ2-7 | TRBD1 | TRBV18 | - | CASSLGQGPYEQYF | TGTGCCAGCTCACTTGGACAGGGCCCCTACGAGCAGTACTTC
TRBJ1-3 | - | TRBV9 | - | CASSVAAGGGNTIYF | TGTGCCAGCAGCGTAGCCGCGGGAGGGGGAAACACCATATATTTT
TRBJ2-7 | - | TRBV6-5 | once | CASRQGPGSYEQYF | TGTGCCAGCAGACAGGGTCCGGGGTCCTACGAGCAGTACTTC
TRBJ1-4 | - | TRBV19 | - | CASSLKRATNEKLFF | TGTGCCAGTAGCCTAAAGAGGGCAACTAATGAAAAACTGTTTTTT
TRBJ2-5 | - | TRBV15 | - | CATSRGRLSETQYF | TGTGCCACCAGCAGGGGCCGTCTCTCTGAGACCCAGTACTTC
TRBJ2-6 | - | TRBV7-3 | - | CASSLRGSGANVLTF | TGTGCCAGCAGCTTACGGGGCTCTGGGGCCAACGTCCTGACTTTC
TRBJ2-7 | TRBD2 | TRBV7-8 | - | CASSLRGGLNEQYF | TGTGCCAGCAGCTTGCGGGGGGGCCTAAACGAGCAGTACTTC
TRBJ1-2 | - | TRBV9 | few | CASSVDRYSGYTF | TGTGCCAGCAGCGTAGACAGGTATAGCGGCTACACCTTC
TRBJ2-7 | TRBD2 | TRBV27 | - | CASSFSGGFYEQYF | TGTGCCAGCAGTTTTAGCGGGGGGTTTTACGAGCAGTACTTC
TRBJ1-2 | - | TRBV30 | - | CAWSNYLTNYGYTF | TGTGCCTGGAGTAATTATCTTACTAACTATGGCTACACCTTC
TRBJ1-5 | - | TRBV12-3/TRBV12-4 | many | CASSLSDQPQHF | TGTGCCAGCAGTTTGTCAGATCAGCCCCAGCATTTT
TRBJ2-2 | TRBD1 | TRBV6-5 | - | CASKGTGIAGELFF | TGTGCCAGCAAAGGGACAGGGATTGCCGGGGAGCTGTTTTTT
TRBJ1-6 | - | TRBV11-2 | - | CASSLEAGIPPLHF | TGTGCCAGCAGCTTAGAGGCAGGGATCCCACCCCTCCACTTT
TRBJ1-6 | - | TRBV5-8 | - | CASSLRDNSPLHF | TGTGCCAGCAGTTTGAGAGATAATTCACCCCTCCACTTT
TRBJ1-6 | - | TRBV25-1 | - | CASSEWGDGDSPLHF | TGTGCCAGCAGTGAATGGGGGGACGGGGATTCACCCCTCCACTTT
TRBJ1-2 | - | TRBV6-5 | once | CASSYSRVGYGYTF | TGTGCCAGCAGTTACTCGCGGGTCGGGTATGGCTACACCTTC
TRBJ1-5 | - | TRBV3-1/TRBV3-2 | - | CASSQGREGQPQHF | TGTGCCAGCAGCCAGGGCAGGGAGGGTCAGCCCCAGCATTTT
TRBJ2-2 | TRBD1 | TRBV18 | few | CASSPLTGVSGELFF | TGTGCCAGCTCACCACTAACAGGGGTCTCCGGGGAGCTGTTTTTT
TRBJ1-4 | TRBD1 | TRBV10-1 | - | CASSQGGRVEKLFF | TGCGCCAGCAGTCAAGGGGGCAGGGTTGAAAAACTGTTTTTT
TRBJ1-4 | - | TRBV30 | - | CAASTGSNEKLFF | TGTGCCGCCTCGACAGGTTCTAATGAAAAACTGTTTTTT
TRBJ2-2 | - | TRBV27 | once | CASRADTNTGELFF | TGTGCCAGCAGGGCCGACACGAACACCGGGGAGCTGTTTTTT
TRBJ1-5 | - | TRBV19 | - | CASSIIWGGRQPQHF | TGTGCCAGTAGTATTATTTGGGGGGGGAGACAGCCCCAGCATTTT
TRBJ1-2 | - | TRBV24-1 | - | CATRLAGGYGYTF | TGTGCCACCCGACTAGCAGGTGGGTATGGCTACACCTTC
TRBJ1-1 | TRBD1 | TRBV7-3 | - | CASSLLGQGASEAFF | TGTGCCAGCAGCTTATTGGGACAGGGGGCTTCTGAAGCTTTCTTT
TRBJ2-2 | TRBD2 | TRBV3-1/TRBV3-2 | - | CASSQGTSGGNTGELFF | TGTGCCAGCAGCCAGGGCACTAGCGGGGGCAACACCGGGGAGCTGTTTTTT
TRBJ2-7 | TRBD1 | TRBV7-9 | - | CASSSPGQGDNEQYF | TGTGCCAGCAGTTCACCGGGACAGGGGGACAACGAGCAGTACTTC
TRBJ1-4 | TRBD1 | TRBV30 | few | CAWSRGRGKEKLFF | TGTGCCTGGAGTCGCGGCAGGGGGAAAGAAAAACTGTTTTTT
TRBJ1-1 | - | TRBV5-1 | few | CASSLASNTEAFF | TGCGCCAGCAGCCTGGCCTCGAACACTGAAGCTTTCTTT
TRBJ2-2 | - | TRBV6-1 | - | CASSEVYRENTGELFF | TGTGCCAGCAGTGAAGTATACAGGGAGAACACCGGGGAGCTGTTTTTT
TRBJ1-5 | TRBD1 | TRBV23-1 | - | CASSHNAGQGIRVNQPQHF | TGCGCCAGCAGTCATAATGCGGGACAGGGGATAAGGGTCAATCAGCCCCAGCATTTT